This T cell receptor beta chain was obtained from a study of Graves' ophthalmopathy and Graves' hyperthyroidism. At the level of the study: Pretreatment peripheral blood was obtained at initial diagnosis.

This CDR3 comprises 14 residues. Germline V gene sequence: CDR1 SGHAT, CDR2 FQNNGV. Trimming removed 7 bases at V and 0 bases at J, with 13 bases between. Hyperthyroidism patients were newly diagnosed, ill under 2 months, and aged 18 to 65 years. A volume of around 9.5 ml of fresh peripheral blood supplied the PBMCs. In its sample, this clonotype was seen many times. As the template, RNA transcripts were used to amplify TCR beta CDR3 regions. Second-round multiplex PCR followed a first-round RT-PCR using HTBI primers. In TCRdb, the multiplex PCR reads were re-called with MiXCR into one record per CDR3 protein. The sample includes about 370,000 distinct CDR3 sequences, roughly a sixth seen only once; the top ten take 2.4%.

The origin of this receptor is an adult woman with stable Graves' hyperthyroidism. Sequencing input: peripheral blood. The chain couples TRBV11-2 to TRBJ2-7; the D is unclear. The CDR3 sequence is CASNPDRFSYEQYF. The CDR3 bases are TGTGCCAGCAACCCTGATAGATTCTCCTACGAGCAGTACTTC.